This T cell receptor (beta chain) was identified during a study of blood T cell repertoires in COVID-19. Whole-study context: Samples came from the United States, Italy and Spain, spanning acute and convalescent COVID-19. Sample material is recorded as cDNA or gDNA derived from T cells, B-cell-depleted T cells, or PBMCs.

In the original analysis: Scientists estimated how many nucleated cells there were by amplifying reference gene primers. Only in-frame clones appear in the TCRdb table, and some are missing; sequencing was by immunoSEQ multiplex PCR. Clone size and V and J calls were adopted from that table, with D and trimming inferred from the DNA. The sample lists hundreds of thousands of clones; about nine tenths were seen once. The V gene's germline CDR1 is WNHNN and CDR2 SYGVQD (reference sequence). V lost 10 bases to trimming and J lost 6 bases, with 20 bases between them. The CDR3 covers 14 residues. The rearrangement joins TRBV10-1 to TRBJ2-3; D might be TRBD2 (7 bases). The TCR sequence derives from a woman in her 30s with active or convalescent COVID-19. Sequencing input: peripheral blood. DNA of the CDR3: TGCGCCACCGCTCGGATGGCGGGGGCGGATACGCAGTATTTT. Protein sequence: CATARMAGADTQYF.